A single sample gave rise to the 15 T cell receptor beta chains below, sequenced in a study of CD8 T cells in Susac syndrome. Random-hexamer reverse transcription was applied to roughly 0.5 to 1 ug RNA. TCRdb redid the calling of the immunoSEQ multiplex PCR reads with MiXCR, one entry per CDR3 protein. The table lists 150,000 to 200,000 distinct CDR3 sequences, about 95% of them singletons. The specimen sequenced was CD4+ T cells from PBMCs. These receptor sequences come from a human donor in good health.

The chain recombines TRBV20-1 with TRBJ1-1; D call uncertain. Germline V gene sequence: CDR1 DFQATT, CDR2 SNEGSKA (reference sequence). V was shortened by 5 bases and J by 0 bases, with 16 bases between the two germline ends. The CDR3 has 15 residues. CDR3: CSAPPASPMNTEAFF. CDR3 nucleotide sequence: TGCAGTGCTCCTCCCGCCAGCCCTATGAACACTGAAGCTTTCTTT.

The chain employs TRBV12-3 or TRBV12-4 and TRBJ1-2, with TRBD1 matching over 10 bases. V was pared by 6 bases and J by 4 bases, with 8 bases of the junction left unmatched. The CDR3 loop spans 15 amino acids. The CDR3 DNA sequence: TGTGCCAGCAGGCCCGGGACAGGGGAATTCTATGGCTACACCTTC. Encoded protein: CASRPGTGEFYGYTF.

The rearrangement links TRBV7-2 to TRBJ2-3; the match to TRBD2 covers 7 bases. Germline lookup yields CDR1 SGHTA and CDR2 FQGNSA. The CDR3 consists of 16 residues. The junction had 8 bases not matched to a gene; V was cut back by 1 base and J by 4 bases. The CDR3 here is CASSLGGGRGADTQYF. The CDR3 DNA follows: TGTGCCAGCAGCTTAGGCGGCGGGAGAGGGGCAGATACGCAGTATTTT.

The CDR3 nucleotides are TGCAGTGCTATACGGCGGTCAGGGGAGTTCTTC. This encodes CSAIRRSGEFF. The rearrangement joins TRBV20-1 to TRBJ2-1; a possible D gene is TRBD1 (6 bases). This CDR3 region has 11 residues. Looked up from germline, CDR1 is DFQATT and CDR2 is SNEGSKA (reference sequence). V was cut by 4 bases and J by 14 bases, with 15 bases left in between.

The chain uses TRBV29-1 and TRBJ2-5; the D gene is possibly TRBD2 (7 bases). Per germline, CDR1 SQVTM and CDR2 ANQGSEA. Trimming stripped 8 bases from V and 1 base from J, with 29 bases between. CDR3 length: 18 residues. The CDR3 DNA reads TGCAGCTTTCTGGGCTGGCTAGCGGAAGGGGGGGCCCAAGAGACCCAGTACTTC. It is translated as CSFLGWLAEGGAQETQYF.

This chain joins TRBV23-1 and TRBJ2-4, with D perhaps matching TRBD2 (5 bases). TRBV23-1 carries the ORF label, with uncertain function. CDR3 length: 17 amino acids. The V end was cut by 0 bases, the J end by 4 bases, with 16 bases between. The CDR3 protein is CASSQSSLSRGKNIQYF. In nucleotides, the CDR3 is TGCGCCAGCAGTCAATCGTCCCTCAGTCGAGGGAAAAACATTCAGTACTTC.

The CDR3 DNA reads as TGCAGTGCTAAACGGGACAGTAATAACTATGGCTACACCTTC. Its translation is CSAKRDSNNYGYTF. J is TRBJ1-2 and V is TRBV20-1; 7 bases map to TRBD1. Germline V lookup: CDR1 DFQATT, CDR2 SNEGSKA (reference sequence). This CDR3 contains 14 residues. Germline trimming cut 4 bases from V and 1 base from J; bases unmatched to any gene: 6.

The chain recombines TRBV7-9 with TRBJ2-7; D gene unclear. Germline CDR1 reads SEHNR; CDR2 reads FQNEAQ (reference sequence). The ends were cut back, 2 bases at V and 4 bases at J, with 9 bases in the middle. CDR3 size: 13 residues. CDR3 loop: CASSLLAGYEQYF. The CDR3 DNA reads as TGTGCCAGCAGCTTATTAGCAGGATACGAGCAGTACTTC.

The rearrangement uses TRBV12-3 or TRBV12-4 and TRBJ1-5; 8 positions match TRBD1. The V gene end was trimmed by 6 bases and the J gene end by 6 bases; junction bases not matched to a gene: 4. The CDR3 contains 13 residues. CDR3 sequence reads: CASRRTGSQPQHF. As DNA, the CDR3 is TGTGCCAGCAGGAGGACAGGGAGTCAGCCCCAGCATTTT.

This clonotype has a handful of counts. The chain has TRBV7-2 and TRBJ1-4; D gene uncertain. Germline V lookup: CDR1 SGHTA, CDR2 FQGNSA. The CDR3 sequence is 12 residues long. V was cut by 1 base and J by 7 bases, with 4 bases left in between. The CDR3: CASSLVTEKLFF. The CDR3 coding sequence is TGTGCCAGCAGCTTAGTCACTGAAAAACTGTTTTTT.

This clonotype was picked up one time. The V and J genes are TRBV29-1 and TRBJ1-1, with 9 positions matching TRBD1. V was pared by 4 bases and J by 4 bases, with 7 bases of the junction left unmatched. The CDR3 extends over 14 amino acids. From germline, CDR1 is SQVTM and CDR2 ANQGSEA. The CDR3 nucleotides are TGCAGCGTTGCCGGGACAGGGAGTATCACTGAAGCTTTCTTT. It specifies CSVAGTGSITEAFF.

The genes are TRBV4-3 and TRBJ2-6, with a weak D call TRBD2 (7 bases). CDR1 and CDR2 from the germline V gene are LGHNA and YSLEER. The CDR3 runs 18 residues. V lost 6 bases and J 0 bases, leaving 18 bases between the germline ends. The CDR3 coding sequence is TGCGCCAGCAGGGCGTGGGGGGGGCGTCCCTCTGGGGCCAACGTCCTGACTTTC. Protein: CASRAWGGRPSGANVLTF.

The chain combines TRBV12-3 or TRBV12-4 with TRBJ1-5; TRBD1 matches at 12 bases. This CDR3 comprises 15 residues. Trimming removed 6 bases from V and 6 bases from J; junction bases left unmatched: 6. CDR3 region: CASSGTGGASQPQHF. The CDR3, as DNA: TGTGCCAGCAGCGGGACAGGGGGCGCATCTCAGCCCCAGCATTTT.

The rearrangement uses TRBV29-1 and TRBJ2-7; 7 nucleotides align to TRBD1. Germline V CDR1 and CDR2: SQVTM, ANQGSEA. V lost 6 bases, J lost 2 bases, and 10 bases stayed unmatched. The CDR3 consists of 14 residues. This CDR3 reads CSVARDRPPYEQYF. The CDR3 coding sequence is TGCAGCGTCGCCCGGGACAGACCCCCCTACGAGCAGTACTTC.

The rearrangement links TRBV28 to TRBJ2-2, with TRBD1 matching over 11 bases. The CDR3 contains 19 residues. V shed 5 bases and J 4 bases; nucleotides not matched to a gene: 15. Germline V gene sequence: CDR1 MDHEN, CDR2 SYDVKM. The CDR3 is CASSPYSGQGAGRTGELFF. Written as DNA, the CDR3 is TGTGCCAGCAGTCCCTACAGCGGACAGGGGGCGGGCCGCACCGGGGAGCTGTTTTTT.